The rows below give T cell receptor beta chains drawn from one sample of a study of cytomegalovirus exposure and HLA in healthy donors. Using immunoSEQ multiplex PCR, the repertoire was profiled, and TCRdb retains in-frame clones only, with some absent. This table holds more than 95,000 clones, roughly 9% found once. Sequencing was performed on PBMCs. The receptors were sampled from a man aged 25-40 years in good health and CMV-seronegative. Each CDR3 is given with its conserved first and last residue. D genes are given only for firm matches. Some rows have no size entry. The others give once, few or many, or a class for an expanded clone.

CDR3	DNA	size	J	D	V
CASSYSPGGVNTEAFF	TGTGCCAGCAGTTACTCGCCAGGGGGCGTGAACACTGAAGCTTTCTTT	NA	TRBJ1-1	TRBD1	TRBV6-5
CASSLPQGYEQFF	TGTGCCAGCAGTTTACCCCAGGGCTATGAGCAGTTCTTC	medium-sized	TRBJ2-1	NA	TRBV28
CASRNRGRLTGELFF	TGTGCCAGCAGAAACAGGGGGCGCCTCACCGGGGAGCTGTTTTTT	few	TRBJ2-2	TRBD1	TRBV27
CASSPLGLASGANVLTF	TGTGCCAGCAGCCCCCTGGGACTTGCCTCTGGGGCCAACGTCCTGACTTTC	few	TRBJ2-6	NA	TRBV13
CASPGEGDNTEAFF	TGTGCCAGCCCCGGTGAAGGGGATAACACTGAAGCTTTCTTT	few	TRBJ1-1	NA	TRBV28
CASSTTGQSRTEAFF	TGTGCCAGCAGCACAACCGGACAATCAAGGACTGAAGCTTTCTTT	few	TRBJ1-1	NA	TRBV6-1
CASSIDRGQGYTSGANVLTF	TGTGCCAGTAGTATAGATCGCGGACAGGGATATACCTCTGGGGCCAACGTCCTGACTTTC	few	TRBJ2-6	TRBD1	TRBV19
CASSATSGRDEQFF	TGTGCCAGCAGTGCGACTAGCGGGAGGGATGAGCAGTTCTTC	NA	TRBJ2-1	TRBD2	TRBV25-1
CASSTILAGRVYSTDTQYF	TGTGCCAGCAGTACCATATTAGCGGGTAGAGTTTATAGCACAGATACGCAGTATTTT	NA	TRBJ2-3	TRBD2	TRBV27
CASSETVFRGQDTEAFF	TGTGCCAGCAGTGAAACGGTCTTCAGGGGGCAGGACACTGAAGCTTTCTTT	NA	TRBJ1-1	TRBD1	TRBV2
CASSRLGNTGELFF	TGCGCCAGCAGCCGACTTGGGAACACCGGGGAGCTGTTTTTT	NA	TRBJ2-2	NA	TRBV4-3
CATTTGLGNTIYF	TGTGCAACCACTACAGGGCTCGGAAACACCATATATTTT	few	TRBJ1-3	NA	TRBV30
CASSQQGIGRSPLHF	TGTGCCAGCAGCCAACAGGGGATTGGGCGATCACCCCTCCACTTT	few	TRBJ1-6	NA	TRBV14
CAISEGRAPQPQHF	TGTGCCATCAGTGAGGGCAGGGCGCCCCAGCCCCAGCATTTT	NA	TRBJ1-5	NA	TRBV10-3
CASSLAWEQFF	TGCGCCAGCAGCTTAGCGTGGGAGCAGTTCTTC	few	TRBJ2-1	NA	TRBV5-1
CAWSVSRDFVNNEQFF	TGTGCCTGGAGTGTTAGCCGGGATTTCGTGAACAATGAGCAGTTCTTC	NA	TRBJ2-1	NA	TRBV30
CASKMTGDPTYEQYF	TGTGCCAGCAAGATGACAGGGGACCCGACCTACGAGCAGTACTTC	NA	TRBJ2-7	TRBD1	TRBV6-1
CASSLAGNQPQHF	TGTGCCAGCAGTTTGGCGGGAAATCAGCCCCAGCATTTT	few	TRBJ1-5	NA	TRBV27
CASSLEHQETQYF	TGTGCCAGCAGCTTGGAGCACCAAGAGACCCAGTACTTC	NA	TRBJ2-5	NA	TRBV5-4
CASSVDSNYGYTF	TGTGCCAGCAGCGTAGACAGTAACTATGGCTACACCTTC	NA	TRBJ1-2	NA	TRBV9
CASSIGGGPGGELFF	TGTGCCAGTAGTATTGGGGGAGGGCCCGGCGGGGAGCTGTTTTTT	NA	TRBJ2-2	TRBD2	TRBV19
CASRPRTAYEQYF	TGTGCCAGCAGACCCCGGACAGCCTACGAGCAGTACTTC	few	TRBJ2-7	NA	TRBV27
CASSPDRSTDTQYF	TGTGCCAGCAGCCCGGACAGGAGCACAGATACGCAGTATTTT	few	TRBJ2-3	TRBD1	TRBV7-9
CASREGTGNTGELFF	TGTGCCAGCAGGGAGGGGACAGGGAACACCGGGGAGCTGTTTTTT	NA	TRBJ2-2	TRBD1	TRBV2
CASSATDRRHYEQYF	TGTGCCAGCAGCGCAACGGACAGGAGACACTACGAGCAGTACTTC	NA	TRBJ2-7	TRBD1	TRBV9
CASSLRQGLNYEQYF	TGTGCCAGCAGTTTACGGCAGGGACTGAACTACGAGCAGTACTTC	few	TRBJ2-7	NA	TRBV27
CASSSQGGNTEAFF	TGTGCCAGCAGCTCACAGGGGGGTAACACTGAAGCTTTCTTT	NA	TRBJ1-1	TRBD1	TRBV7-2
CASSVAVGTSALDTQYF	TGTGCCAGCAGCGTAGCCGTCGGGACTAGCGCGTTAGATACGCAGTATTTT	NA	TRBJ2-3	TRBD2	TRBV9
CASSLVGGEAVSYEQYF	TGTGCCAGCAGCTTAGTAGGGGGGGAGGCAGTCTCCTACGAGCAGTACTTC	few	TRBJ2-7	NA	TRBV7-8